The rows below give T cell receptor beta chains drawn from one sample of a study of human T cells and chemical hapten exposure. TCRdb independently ran MiXCR on the RACE reads; one entry per CDR3 protein. Here the sample spans just over 350,000 distinct CDR3 sequences, over 6% being singletons. Sample: whole blood, taken in connection with sensitization to the hapten diphenylcyclopropenone (DPC). All receptors come from a woman aged 18 to 35 with alopecia areata. Some clones in this sample may be carry-over from other donors' samples. CDR3s include the opening cysteine and the closing phenylalanine or tryptophan. The order of the fields is J gene, V gene, clone size, D gene, CDR3 protein, CDR3 DNA. The D gene is left open where the match is weak. Clone size appears in some rows only: once, few, many, or a class for an expanded clone.

j_call: TRBJ2-1; v_call: TRBV5-4; clone_size: many; d_call: NA; cdr3_aa: CASIHPRGGYSYNEQFF; cdr3_nt: TGTGCCAGCATTCACCCTAGGGGGGGCTACTCCTACAATGAGCAGTTCTTC
j_call: TRBJ2-7; v_call: TRBV5-1; clone_size: few; d_call: NA; cdr3_aa: CASSFNYGATAYEQYF; cdr3_nt: TGCGCCAGCAGCTTCAACTACGGGGCCACCGCCTACGAGCAGTACTTC
j_call: TRBJ1-1; v_call: TRBV6-5; clone_size: many; d_call: NA; cdr3_aa: CASSYSMLVDEAFF; cdr3_nt: TGTGCCAGCAGTTACTCAATGTTAGTCGATGAAGCTTTCTTT
j_call: TRBJ2-3; v_call: TRBV6-1; clone_size: NA; d_call: NA; cdr3_aa: CASSEAGVARTSGDTQYF; cdr3_nt: TGTGCCAGCAGTGAAGCGGGGGTAGCGCGCACGAGTGGAGATACGCAGTATTTT
j_call: TRBJ2-7; v_call: TRBV6-5; clone_size: NA; d_call: NA; cdr3_aa: CASSSPSGNSEQYF; cdr3_nt: TGTGCCAGCAGTTCCCCGTCGGGAAATAGCGAGCAGTACTTC
j_call: TRBJ2-1; v_call: TRBV20-1; clone_size: NA; d_call: TRBD2; cdr3_aa: CSTRSGGGRGNEQFF; cdr3_nt: TGCAGTACTCGTTCCGGCGGGGGGAGAGGGAATGAGCAGTTCTTC
j_call: TRBJ2-1; v_call: TRBV21-1; clone_size: many; d_call: NA; cdr3_aa: CASSKQAGAHSHNEQFF; cdr3_nt: TGTGCCAGCAGCAAACAAGCGGGGGCCCACTCCCACAATGAGCAGTTCTTC
j_call: TRBJ1-4; v_call: TRBV15; clone_size: many; d_call: TRBD1; cdr3_aa: CATRGQANEKLFF; cdr3_nt: TGTGCCACCCGGGGACAGGCAAATGAAAAACTGTTTTTT
j_call: TRBJ1-1; v_call: TRBV20-1; clone_size: many; d_call: TRBD1; cdr3_aa: CSAREGQLEAFF; cdr3_nt: TGCAGTGCTAGAGAGGGACAGCTTGAAGCTTTCTTT
j_call: TRBJ1-4; v_call: TRBV28; clone_size: many; d_call: TRBD1; cdr3_aa: CASSRLGQGAEKLFF; cdr3_nt: TGTGCCAGCAGTCGGCTCGGACAGGGGGCGGAAAAACTGTTTTTT
j_call: TRBJ2-7; v_call: TRBV4-2; clone_size: few; d_call: TRBD2; cdr3_aa: CASSQERGGWEQYF; cdr3_nt: TGTGCCAGCAGCCAAGAGCGGGGGGGCTGGGAGCAGTACTTC
j_call: TRBJ2-3; v_call: TRBV10-3; clone_size: many; d_call: TRBD2; cdr3_aa: CAISEVAGGTDTQYF; cdr3_nt: TGTGCCATCAGTGAGGTAGCGGGGGGCACAGATACGCAGTATTTT
j_call: TRBJ1-4; v_call: TRBV11-2; clone_size: few; d_call: NA; cdr3_aa: CASSPSEATNEKLFF; cdr3_nt: TGTGCCAGCAGCCCTTCAGAGGCAACTAATGAAAAACTGTTTTTT
j_call: TRBJ1-1; v_call: TRBV10-3; clone_size: many; d_call: NA; cdr3_aa: CAISERTGGGFEAFF; cdr3_nt: TGTGCCATCAGTGAGAGGACCGGTGGTGGCTTTGAAGCTTTCTTT
j_call: TRBJ2-7; v_call: TRBV12-3/TRBV12-4; clone_size: many; d_call: TRBD1; cdr3_aa: CASSLITGTGMQYF; cdr3_nt: TGTGCCAGCAGTTTAATAACCGGGACAGGGATGCAGTACTTC
j_call: TRBJ1-4; v_call: TRBV3-1; clone_size: many; d_call: NA; cdr3_aa: CASSQEGSLFF; cdr3_nt: TGTGCCAGCAGCCAAGAGGGGTCCTTGTTTTTT
j_call: TRBJ2-1; v_call: TRBV4-2; clone_size: many; d_call: TRBD2; cdr3_aa: CASSQDSSGGANEQFF; cdr3_nt: TGTGCCAGCAGCCAAGATAGTAGCGGGGGGGCCAATGAGCAGTTCTTC
j_call: TRBJ1-1; v_call: TRBV5-5; clone_size: many; d_call: NA; cdr3_aa: CASSLLSGTEAFF; cdr3_nt: TGTGCCAGCAGCTTGCTGTCAGGGACTGAAGCTTTCTTT
j_call: TRBJ2-5; v_call: TRBV6-2/TRBV6-3; clone_size: NA; d_call: TRBD2; cdr3_aa: CASSRRLAGNRGETQYF; cdr3_nt: TGTGCCAGCAGTCGCAGACTAGCGGGGAATCGGGGGGAGACCCAGTACTTC
j_call: TRBJ2-3; v_call: TRBV7-8; clone_size: NA; d_call: NA; cdr3_aa: CASSLVGVGTDTQYF; cdr3_nt: TGTGCCAGCAGCTTAGTGGGGGTAGGCACAGATACGCAGTATTTT
j_call: TRBJ1-5; v_call: TRBV18; clone_size: few; d_call: NA; cdr3_aa: CASSPVMAFGNQPQHF; cdr3_nt: TGTGCCAGCTCACCAGTAATGGCCTTTGGCAATCAGCCCCAGCATTTT
j_call: TRBJ2-3; v_call: TRBV7-2; clone_size: few; d_call: NA; cdr3_aa: CASSLNSLTSTDTQYF; cdr3_nt: TGTGCCAGCAGCTTAAATTCTCTAACTAGCACAGATACGCAGTATTTT
j_call: TRBJ2-7; v_call: TRBV10-3; clone_size: NA; d_call: NA; cdr3_aa: CAISESDEQYF; cdr3_nt: TGTGCCATCAGTGAGTCCGATGAGCAGTACTTC
j_call: TRBJ1-4; v_call: TRBV4-3; clone_size: many; d_call: NA; cdr3_aa: CASSQDSAGYEGDEKLFF; cdr3_nt: TGCGCCAGCAGCCAAGATTCTGCAGGGTATGAGGGGGATGAAAAACTGTTTTTT
j_call: TRBJ2-7; v_call: TRBV2; clone_size: few; d_call: NA; cdr3_aa: CATVYPHSYEQYF; cdr3_nt: TGTGCCACCGTCTACCCCCACTCCTACGAGCAGTACTTC
j_call: TRBJ2-5; v_call: TRBV5-1; clone_size: once; d_call: NA; cdr3_aa: CASSWVTGQETQYF; cdr3_nt: TGCGCCAGCAGCTGGGTAACGGGCCAAGAGACCCAGTACTTC
j_call: TRBJ1-5; v_call: TRBV7-8; clone_size: NA; d_call: NA; cdr3_aa: CASSLVRDSNQPQHF; cdr3_nt: TGTGCCAGCAGCTTAGTGAGAGATAGCAATCAGCCCCAGCATTTT
j_call: TRBJ2-1; v_call: TRBV24-1; clone_size: few; d_call: NA; cdr3_aa: CATSDDIASEGNEQFF; cdr3_nt: TGTGCCACCAGTGATGACATAGCGTCTGAGGGCAATGAGCAGTTCTTC
j_call: TRBJ2-3; v_call: TRBV12-3/TRBV12-4; clone_size: many; d_call: NA; cdr3_aa: CASTSRAGTDTQYF; cdr3_nt: TGTGCCAGCACCAGCAGGGCAGGCACAGATACGCAGTATTTT
j_call: TRBJ1-2; v_call: TRBV6-5; clone_size: few; d_call: NA; cdr3_aa: CASSYPSGTGSPNYGYTF; cdr3_nt: TGTGCCAGCAGTTACCCTTCGGGAACAGGGAGTCCTAACTATGGCTACACCTTC
j_call: TRBJ2-5; v_call: TRBV10-3; clone_size: NA; d_call: TRBD2; cdr3_aa: CATRGGGGSQETQYF; cdr3_nt: TGTGCCACCCGGGGGGGGGGCGGTTCGCAAGAGACCCAGTACTTC
j_call: TRBJ1-5; v_call: TRBV20-1; clone_size: few; d_call: NA; cdr3_aa: CSATLGGQPQHF; cdr3_nt: TGCAGTGCTACGTTAGGGGGACAGCCCCAGCATTTT
j_call: TRBJ1-4; v_call: TRBV3-1; clone_size: many; d_call: TRBD1; cdr3_aa: CASSHRGVGEKLFF; cdr3_nt: TGTGCCAGCAGTCACAGGGGGGTCGGTGAAAAACTGTTTTTT
j_call: TRBJ1-2; v_call: TRBV28; clone_size: many; d_call: NA; cdr3_aa: CASSLMQAGGYTF; cdr3_nt: TGTGCCAGCAGTTTAATGCAGGCTGGCGGCTACACCTTC
j_call: TRBJ1-4; v_call: TRBV5-6; clone_size: NA; d_call: NA; cdr3_aa: CASSSSESNEKLFF; cdr3_nt: TGTGCCAGCAGCTCTTCAGAATCTAACGAAAAACTGTTTTTT
j_call: TRBJ2-2; v_call: TRBV5-6; clone_size: many; d_call: NA; cdr3_aa: CASSLGIQVPPLFF; cdr3_nt: TGTGCCAGCAGCTTGGGGATTCAGGTCCCACCGCTGTTTTTT
j_call: TRBJ1-1; v_call: TRBV29-1; clone_size: many; d_call: NA; cdr3_aa: CSDGGTGLGTEAFF; cdr3_nt: TGCAGCGATGGCGGTACGGGTCTGGGTACTGAAGCTTTCTTT
j_call: TRBJ1-2; v_call: TRBV27; clone_size: many; d_call: NA; cdr3_aa: CASSLNPAGVPYGYTF; cdr3_nt: TGTGCCAGCAGTTTAAACCCCGCAGGGGTCCCCTATGGCTACACCTTC
j_call: TRBJ2-3; v_call: TRBV7-2; clone_size: NA; d_call: TRBD2; cdr3_aa: CASSLMGTSGGPSTDTQYF; cdr3_nt: TGTGCCAGCAGCTTAATGGGGACTAGCGGGGGTCCTAGCACAGATACGCAGTATTTT
j_call: TRBJ1-1; v_call: TRBV19; clone_size: NA; d_call: NA; cdr3_aa: CASIGSWAGTNTEAFF; cdr3_nt: TGTGCCAGTATTGGATCCTGGGCGGGGACAAACACTGAAGCTTTCTTT
j_call: TRBJ2-1; v_call: TRBV12-3/TRBV12-4; clone_size: NA; d_call: TRBD2; cdr3_aa: CASSTPLAGSSYNEQFF; cdr3_nt: TGTGCCAGCAGTACGCCCCTAGCGGGGAGCTCCTACAATGAGCAGTTCTTC